Below, 14 T cell receptor beta chains from the same sample are listed, as sequenced in a study of shared clonotypes between healthy human individuals. Assay used: immunoSEQ multiplex PCR; TCRdb lists only in-frame clones, some missing. The sample shows over a million clones, around four fifths of them seen only once. The specimen sequenced was memory CD4+ T cells sorted from blood. As for subset: CD45RA-negative fraction. The origin of the receptors is a man younger than 30 in good health.

With respect to this clone: This CDR3 is also generated by other DNA sequences in the sample. The chain employs TRBV5-1 and TRBJ2-7, with D uncertain. The germline V gene encodes CDR1 SGHRS and CDR2 YFSETQ. V dropped 3 bases and J dropped 4 bases, with 5 bases sitting between them. This CDR3 is built from 11 residues. The CDR3 loop reads CASSSEYEQYF. The CDR3 region has the DNA TGCGCCAGCAGCTCAGAGTACGAGCAGTACTTC.

CDR3 bases: TGTGCCAGCAGCCAAGAAGTGGGCAGGACAGGCTACAATGAGCAGTTCTTC. As protein: CASSQEVGRTGYNEQFF. The rearrangement links TRBV4-2 to TRBJ2-1, with 7 bases aligning to TRBD1. The germline V gene encodes CDR1 LGHNA and CDR2 YNFKEQ. Trimming took 0 bases from V and 3 from J; bases not matched to a gene: 8. The CDR3 contains 17 residues.

The rearrangement joins TRBV29-1 to TRBJ2-3; TRBD2 aligns across 7 bases. CDR1 and CDR2 from the germline V gene are SQVTM and ANQGSEA. CDR3 size: 15 residues. Trimming removed 4 bases from V and 2 bases from J; junction bases left unmatched: 9. CDR3 sequence (DNA): TGCAGCGTTGCATCGGCGGGAGCTGTCACAGATACGCAGTATTTT. Protein sequence: CSVASAGAVTDTQYF.

This chain joins TRBV28 and TRBJ2-5, with 8 bases lining up with TRBD1. Germline CDR1 is MDHEN and CDR2 is SYDVKM. After removal of 8 bases from V and 4 bases from J, the junction contained 3 bases not matched to a gene. This CDR3 contains 12 residues. DNA of the CDR3: TGTGCCAGCCGGACAGGGAGAGAGACCCAGTACTTC. Protein: CASRTGRETQYF.

This clone appeared many times. The rearrangement links TRBV7-2 to TRBJ2-5; 12 bases are shared with TRBD1. Per germline, CDR1 SGHTA and CDR2 FQGNSA. The V segment lost 4 bases and the J segment 6 bases; nucleotides outside the gene matches: 6. The CDR3 extends over 15 amino acids. The CDR3 reads CASSSGTGGAKTQYF. The DNA of the CDR3 is TGTGCCAGCAGCTCCGGGACAGGGGGCGCAAAGACCCAGTACTTC.

This chain's CDR3 is CASSFTAGGNTGELFF. CDR3 in DNA: TGCGCCAGCAGCTTCACAGCGGGGGGGAACACCGGGGAGCTGTTTTTT. The rearrangement links TRBV5-1 to TRBJ2-2; 9 bases are shared with TRBD2. Trimming cost V 2 bases and J 1 base; bases outside gene matches: 3. Germline values: CDR1 SGHRS, CDR2 YFSETQ. The CDR3 has 16 residues. The entire variable domain, with the rest obtained from reference TRBV5-1 and TRBJ2-2, is as follows: KAGVTQTPRYLIKTRGQQVTLSCSPISGHRSVSWYQQTPGQGLQFLFEYFSETQRNKGNFPGRFSGRQFSNSRSEMNVSTLELGDSALYLCASSFTAGGNTGELFFGEGSRLTVL.

The rearrangement uses TRBV13 and TRBJ2-7; 7 bases are a match to TRBD1. CDR1 is PRHDT, CDR2 FYEKMQ, per germline (reference sequence). With 5 bases clipped from V and 3 bases from J, the junction kept 10 bases outside the gene matches. The CDR3 runs to 15 residues. CDR3: CASSVRQGMGYEQYF. For the CDR3, the DNA is TGTGCCAGCAGCGTAAGACAGGGAATGGGCTACGAGCAGTACTTC.

The V gene is TRBV6-1, the J gene TRBJ2-7; D tentatively fits TRBD1 or TRBD2 (5 bases each). The V end lost 8 bases, the J end lost 2 bases, and 16 bases lay between the germline ends. The CDR3 extends over 14 amino acids. Germline-derived CDR1 and CDR2 are MNHNS and SASEGT. The CDR3 nucleotides are TGTGCCAGCTCGTCGGGGCCGGGGCCCTACGAGCAGTACTTC. It yields the protein CASSSGPGPYEQYF.

This clone was observed once. A much more abundant neighbour one base away suggests this may be a read error. This chain connects TRBV6-5 to TRBJ2-1, with 8 bases lining up with TRBD1. Losses at the gene ends were 5 bases for V and 8 bases for J; bases not matched to a gene: 2. CDR3 length: 12 residues. The germline V gene encodes CDR1 MNHEY and CDR2 SVGAGI. The CDR3 DNA sequence: TGTGCCAGCAGTCAGACAGGGGATGAGCAGTTCTTC. Its protein is CASSQTGDEQFF.

The J gene is TRBJ1-3, the V gene TRBV5-4; D possibly corresponds to TRBD1 (5 bases). The CDR3 is 16 residues long. The V gene's germline CDR1 is SGHNT and CDR2 YYREEE (reference sequence). Between the trimmed V and J ends, which lost 3 bases and 3 bases, there was a span of 16 bases. CDR3 loop: CASSSGDGALGNTIYF. The CDR3 DNA follows: TGTGCCAGCAGCTCGGGGGACGGAGCTCTTGGAAACACCATATATTTT.

CDR3 sequence reads: CASSVVGQGQETQYF. Written as DNA, the CDR3 is TGTGCCAGCAGCGTAGTTGGACAGGGTCAAGAGACCCAGTACTTC. The chain is built from TRBV9 and TRBJ2-5, with 8 bases matching TRBD1. J gave up 2 bases and V 0 bases, and 3 bases lay outside the gene matches. CDR3 size: 15 residues. Germline assignment: CDR1 SGDLS and CDR2 YYNGEE. Filled out from reference TRBV9 and TRBJ2-5, the complete variable domain reads DSGVTQTPKHLITATGQRVTLRCSPRSGDLSVYWYQQSLDQGLQFLIQYYNGEERAKGNILERFSAQQFPDLHSELNLSSLELGDSALYFCASSVVGQGQETQYFGPGTRLLVL.

V and J are TRBV5-4 and TRBJ2-1; D tentatively reads TRBD1 or TRBD2 (6 bases each). The V end was cut by 4 bases, the J end by 7 bases, with 21 bases between. This CDR3 spans 16 amino acids. Germline assignment: CDR1 SGHNT and CDR2 YYREEE (reference sequence). Here the CDR3 reads CASSPRGATPINEQFF. In nucleotides, the CDR3 is TGTGCCAGCAGCCCGAGGGGGGCGACCCCTATAAATGAGCAGTTCTTC.

V gene TRBV5-1 combines with J gene TRBJ2-1, with 11 bases that match TRBD2. Per germline, CDR1 SGHRS and CDR2 YFSETQ. This CDR3 comprises 16 residues. With V trimmed by 4 bases and J by 4 bases, 7 bases remained unmatched. CDR3 coding DNA: TGCGCCAGCAGCGCCGGGACTAGCGGTCCGTACAATGAGCAGTTCTTC. Translated, it gives CASSAGTSGPYNEQFF.

To note about this clone: Given a much more abundant clone one base away, this may be a read error. This rearrangement joins TRBV6-1 to TRBJ1-1; D unclear. This CDR3 contains 12 residues. The germline V and J ends were trimmed by 1 base and 5 bases, with 5 bases remaining between them. Germline V CDR1 and CDR2: MNHNS, SASEGT. The CDR3 coding sequence is TGTGCCAGCAGTGAAGGGGGAACTGAAGCTTTCTTT. It encodes CASSEGGTEAFF.